Following are 18 T cell receptor beta chains from one sample sequenced in a study of T-cell reconstitution after alpha-beta-depleted transplantation in children. Using unique molecular identifiers, the investigators prepared the TCRbeta library. MiXCR was run by TCRdb on the PCR reads, yielding one entry per CDR3 protein. The sample includes 550,000 to 600,000 distinct CDR3 sequences, about 23% of them seen just once. The sample here was PBMCs, mostly from graft donor cells, taken 360 days after TCRalphabeta/CD19-depleted stem cell transplant. These receptors were obtained from a boy younger than two who had a stem cell transplant for acute myeloid leukemia, so the T cells may come from the graft donor.

This clonotype was recorded a few times. This chain connects TRBV12-3 or TRBV12-4 to TRBJ1-2; D call uncertain. This CDR3 is built from 15 residues. Between the trimmed V and J ends, which lost 2 bases and 3 bases, there was a span of 13 bases. CDR3 region: CASSLTRMTYYGYTF. DNA of the CDR3: TGTGCCAGCAGTTTAACTAGGATGACCTACTATGGCTACACCTTC.

This clonotype was recorded a few times. The chain uses TRBV6-5 and TRBJ1-4; D gene unclear. This CDR3 comprises 18 residues. The germline V gene has CDR1 MNHEY and CDR2 SVGAGI. V was pared by 0 bases and J by 0 bases, with 14 bases between. The CDR3 sequence is CASSYSNPYTATNEKLFF. Written as DNA, the CDR3 is TGTGCCAGCAGTTACTCCAACCCCTACACCGCAACTAATGAAAAACTGTTTTTT.

In its sample, this clonotype was seen many times. The V and J genes are TRBV7-8 and TRBJ2-1; 14 bases are a match to TRBD2. Germline trimming cut 2 bases from V and 1 base from J; bases unmatched to any gene: 13. Germline lookup yields CDR1 SGHVS and CDR2 FQNEAQ. The CDR3 runs to 21 residues. The CDR3 reads CASSLPGGGLAGARSYNEQFF. The CDR3, as DNA: TGTGCCAGCAGCTTACCTGGGGGGGGACTAGCGGGGGCACGGTCCTACAATGAGCAGTTCTTC.

This clonotype was detected many times. The chain combines TRBV21-1 with TRBJ2-7; TRBD1 was called by the table and not checked on the DNA. TRBV21-1 is assigned pseudogene status. This CDR3 is built from 16 residues. The CDR3 sequence is CASSPTPRQSFYEQYV. CDR3 sequence (DNA): TGTGCCAGCAGCCCAACCCCCCGGCAGTCGTTCTACGAGCAGTACGTC.

This clonotype occurred a few times. The J gene is TRBJ1-1, the V gene TRBV7-6; TRBD1 agrees at 7 bases. With 5 bases clipped from V and 4 bases from J, the junction kept 10 bases outside the gene matches. CDR3 size: 15 residues. Germline V gene lookup returns CDR1 SGHVS and CDR2 FNYEAQ. The DNA of the CDR3 is TGTGCCAGCAGCCTTTCACAGGGGATTGGCACTGAAGCTTTCTTT. Translating it yields CASSLSQGIGTEAFF.

The chain links TRBV20-1 to TRBJ1-4; 11 nucleotides match TRBD1. V gave up 7 bases and J gave up 5 bases; unmatched junction bases: 3. Germline CDR1 reads DFQATT; CDR2 reads SNEGSKA (reference sequence). The CDR3 extends over 13 amino acids. The CDR3 is CSVRTGGNEKLFF. Here the CDR3 DNA reads TGCAGTGTGAGGACAGGGGGCAATGAAAAACTGTTTTTT.

The gene calls are TRBV21-1 and TRBJ2-5; TRBD2 was called by the table and not checked on the DNA. TRBV21-1 is an annotated pseudogene. This CDR3 is built from 16 residues. The CDR3 DNA is TGTGCCAGCAGCACGCTAAGTTGGCGTGGTCAAGAGACCCAGTACTTC. Its protein is CASSTLSWRGQETQYF.

CDR3 DNA sequence: TGCAGCGTCTCATTAAACGGTGGTCCTAACACTGAAGCTTTCTTT. Its protein product is CSVSLNGGPNTEAFF. The chain combines TRBV29-1 with TRBJ1-1; D is ambiguous. The CDR3 covers 15 residues. Germline CDR1 and CDR2: SQVTM and ANQGSEA. Trimming shortened V by 6 bases and J by 2 bases, and 19 bases separated the two germline ends.

The rearrangement joins TRBV13 to TRBJ2-7; D possibly corresponds to TRBD2 (6 bases). V was cut by 5 bases and J by 6 bases, with 23 bases left in between. CDR3 length: 16 amino acids. The germline V gene has CDR1 PRHDT and CDR2 FYEKMQ (reference sequence). The CDR3: CASSSPSSGQSREQYF. The CDR3 DNA is TGTGCCAGCAGCAGCCCGAGTAGCGGCCAAAGTCGCGAGCAGTACTTC.

This clonotype was seen a handful of times. The chain uses TRBV6-8 and TRBJ2-7; possible D gene TRBD1, 6 bases. Trimming pared 7 bases from V and 1 base from J, leaving 8 bases between. The CDR3 runs to 12 residues. CDR1 and CDR2 (germline): MNHGY, SAAAGT. Written as DNA, the CDR3 is TGTGCCAGCATTCAGGGGTCCTACGAGCAGTACTTC. Translating gives CASIQGSYEQYF.

V gene TRBV5-5 combines with J gene TRBJ1-2; 11 bases are a match to TRBD1. Germline CDR1 is SGHKS and CDR2 is YYEKEE (reference sequence). J gave up 11 bases and V 4 bases, and 4 bases lay outside the gene matches. CDR3 size: 12 residues. The CDR3 region is CASSPGDRGYTF. DNA of the CDR3: TGTGCCAGCAGCCCTGGGGACAGGGGGTACACCTTC.

V and J are TRBV20-1 and TRBJ2-3; 10 nucleotides match TRBD2. The junction had 4 bases not matched to a gene; V was cut back by 2 bases and J by 2 bases. This CDR3 has 15 residues. Germline CDR1 DFQATT, CDR2 SNEGSKA (reference sequence). The CDR3, as DNA: TGCAGTGCTAGACTAGCGGGGGACCCCACAGATACGCAGTATTTT. This codes for CSARLAGDPTDTQYF.

This clonotype was counted many times. V is TRBV14 and J is TRBJ2-1, with 9 bases lining up with TRBD2. The germline V gene encodes CDR1 SGHDN and CDR2 FVKESK. Losses at the gene ends were 0 bases for V and 5 bases for J; bases not matched to a gene: 14. The CDR3 loop spans 19 amino acids. CDR3 region: CASSQEGRGGIPNHNEQFF. CDR3 DNA sequence: TGTGCCAGCAGCCAAGAGGGGCGGGGGGGGATTCCCAACCACAATGAGCAGTTCTTC.

This clonotype was counted between two and nine times. The rearrangement links TRBV6-1 to TRBJ1-1; no reliable D call. The CDR3 sequence is 16 residues long. Per the germline V gene, CDR1 is MNHNS and CDR2 is SASEGT. V shed 4 bases and J shed 0 bases, with 15 bases lying between them. The CDR3 is CASSAYPWALNTEAFF. CDR3 nucleotides: TGTGCCAGCAGTGCCTATCCGTGGGCATTGAACACTGAAGCTTTCTTT.

A few counts support this clonotype. V gene TRBV7-2 combines with J gene TRBJ2-1, with TRBD1 identical over 9 bases. This CDR3 has 15 residues. Losses at the gene ends were 0 bases for V and 5 bases for J; bases not matched to a gene: 2. Looked up from germline, CDR1 is SGHTA and CDR2 is FQGNSA. Here the CDR3 reads CASSLAGQGNNEQFF. The CDR3 bases are TGTGCCAGCAGCTTAGCGGGACAGGGTAACAATGAGCAGTTCTTC.

This rearrangement joins TRBV12-3 or TRBV12-4 to TRBJ2-1; D is unclear. V lost 5 bases and J lost 9, with 14 bases in between. This CDR3 contains 13 residues. CDR3 nucleotide sequence: TGTGCCAGCAGTCCCACCCACCGGACTGAGCAGTTCTTC. The encoded protein is CASSPTHRTEQFF.

This clonotype was counted a few times. The chain is built from TRBV4-2 and TRBJ1-3; possibly TRBD1 for D (5 bases). Germline V gene lookup returns CDR1 LGHNA and CDR2 YNFKEQ. V was clipped by 0 bases and J by 3 bases, with 12 bases between them. The CDR3 has 16 amino acids. The CDR3 DNA sequence: TGTGCCAGCAGCCAAGATCTAGGACACCGTGGAAACACCATATATTTT. Protein product: CASSQDLGHRGNTIYF.

The chain employs TRBV5-1 and TRBJ2-3; 7 bases align to TRBD1. Trimming removed 4 bases from V and 4 bases from J; junction bases left unmatched: 6. The CDR3 is 14 amino acids. Germline values: CDR1 SGHRS, CDR2 YFSETQ. The CDR3 coding sequence is TGCGCCAGCAGCCCGGACAGGAGCCCAGATACGCAGTATTTT. It codes for CASSPDRSPDTQYF.